This note documents a single T cell receptor (beta chain) sequence. The antigen is undetermined. The entry originates in a study of T cell responses to AZD1222 COVID-19 vaccine. The ends were cut back, 3 bases at V and 4 bases at J, with 9 bases in the middle. In germline, CDR1 is SQVTM, CDR2 ANQGSEA. This CDR3 has 12 residues. Produced via immunoSEQ multiplex PCR; TCRdb's table is partial and in-frame only. The sample holds 160,000 or so clones; around nine tenths are singletons and the top ten take about 1.5%. Findings and limits, study-wide: A reported finding is that nearly half of spike-specific TCRs target unmutated variant regions. After two AZD1222 doses, spike-specific TCR breadth and depth rose versus day 0. Repertoire samples came only from after the peak T cell response.

Source: peripheral blood, taken on day 0 of AZD1222 vaccination. The clonotype originates from an adult in good health. The chain employs TRBV29-1 and TRBJ1-2; D is possibly TRBD1 (5 bases). The DNA for the CDR3 is TGCAGCGTTGAGACGACAGTCTATGGCTACACCTTC. This sequence encodes CSVETTVYGYTF.